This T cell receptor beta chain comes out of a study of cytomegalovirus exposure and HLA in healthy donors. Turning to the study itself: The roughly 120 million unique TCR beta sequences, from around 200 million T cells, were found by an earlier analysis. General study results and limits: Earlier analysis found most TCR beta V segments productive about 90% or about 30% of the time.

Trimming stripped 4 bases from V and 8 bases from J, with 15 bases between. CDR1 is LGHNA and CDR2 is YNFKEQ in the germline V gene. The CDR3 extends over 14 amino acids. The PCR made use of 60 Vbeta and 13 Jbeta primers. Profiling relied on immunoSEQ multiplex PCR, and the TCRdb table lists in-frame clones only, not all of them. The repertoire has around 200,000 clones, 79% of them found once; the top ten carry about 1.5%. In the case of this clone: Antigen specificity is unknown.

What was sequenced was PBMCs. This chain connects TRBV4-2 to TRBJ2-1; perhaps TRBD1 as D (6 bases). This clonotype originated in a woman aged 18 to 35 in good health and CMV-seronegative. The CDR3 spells CASSLDQGQDEQFF. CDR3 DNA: TGTGCCAGCAGCCTAGATCAGGGGCAGGATGAGCAGTTCTTC.